These 26 T cell receptor beta chains came from one sample sequenced in a study of human T cells and chemical hapten exposure. Using its own MiXCR run on the RACE reads, TCRdb lists one record per CDR3 protein. This table holds 44,000 or so distinct CDR3 sequences, about 3.7% found once. Time point here: healthy volunteer bleed at 6 weeks. It was unfractionated whole blood from which total RNA was extracted. The sample taken for sequencing was whole blood. The receptors stem from a human donor in good health. Some clones in this sample may be carry-over from other donors' samples.

This chain joins TRBV29-1 and TRBJ1-4; no clear D gene. The CDR3 totals 15 residues. The V gene lost 2 bases and the J gene lost 3 bases, with 13 bases spanning the gap. From germline, CDR1 is SQVTM and CDR2 ANQGSEA. CDR3 in DNA: TGCAGCGTTGAAAGGGTGGCGATGGCTAATGAAAAACTGTTTTTT. This encodes CSVERVAMANEKLFF.

The V call is TRBV28, the J call TRBJ2-2; TRBD1 might be the D (6 bases). Per germline, CDR1 MDHEN and CDR2 SYDVKM. Trimming shortened V by 2 bases and J by 4 bases, and 8 bases separated the two germline ends. This CDR3 is built from 14 residues. In DNA, the CDR3 is TGTGCCAGCAGTTTAACAGGGACCACCGGGGAGCTGTTTTTT. This gives the protein CASSLTGTTGELFF.

This clonotype was seen ten or more times. The junction differs from germline at one of its ends, possibly a read error. The chain has TRBV20-1 and TRBJ1-5; D possibly corresponds to TRBD1 (5 bases). CDR3 length: 17 amino acids. The germline gives CDR1 DFQATT, CDR2 SNEGSKA (reference sequence). CDR3 nucleotides: TGCAGTGCAAGAGAGAGGGGAAAGGGAATAGCAAATCAGCCCCAGCATTTT. Translated, it gives CSARERGKGIANQPQHF.

The chain is built from TRBV7-2 and TRBJ1-3; D is perhaps TRBD1 (6 bases). The length of the CDR3 is 15 residues. Trimming left V 6 bases short and J 0 bases short, with 12 bases between. In germline, CDR1 is SGHTA, CDR2 FQGNSA. CDR3: CASRQDRFSGNTIYF. CDR3 nucleotide sequence: TGTGCCAGCAGACAAGACAGGTTCTCTGGAAACACCATATATTTT.

Ten or more counts support this clonotype. The chain couples TRBV30 to TRBJ2-6; D uncertain. CDR1 is GTSNPN, CDR2 SVGIG, per germline (reference sequence). Trimming removed 1 base from V and 7 bases from J, with 2 bases in between. The CDR3 is 11 residues long. CDR3 protein: CAWSAANVLTF. The CDR3 DNA reads TGTGCCTGGAGTGCTGCCAACGTCCTGACTTTC.

This clonotype came up many times. J is TRBJ2-4 and V is TRBV5-1; D not certain. With 4 bases removed from V and 5 bases from J, the gap between germline ends came to 10 bases. In germline, CDR1 is SGHRS, CDR2 YFSETQ. This CDR3 spans 13 amino acids. CDR3 region: CASSADGQNIQYF. The CDR3 DNA follows: TGCGCCAGCAGCGCAGACGGACAAAACATTCAGTACTTC.

This clonotype was seen a few times. V gene TRBV3-1 combines with J gene TRBJ1-1, with TRBD1 matching over 7 bases. The trim removed 4 bases at V and 6 bases at J, leaving 5 bases unmatched. This CDR3 is built from 13 residues. CDR1 and CDR2 (germline): LGHDT, YNNKEL (reference sequence). The CDR3 nucleotides are TGTGCCAGCAGCCGACAGGGATCACCTGAAGCTTTCTTT. It encodes CASSRQGSPEAFF. Complete variable domain (other parts from reference TRBV3-1 and TRBJ1-1): DTAVSQTPKYLVTQMGNDKSIKCEQNLGHDTMYWYKQDSKKFLKIMFSYNNKELIINETVPNRFSPKSPDKAHLNLHINSLELGDSAVYFCASSRQGSPEAFFGQGTRLTVV.

The sample holds many counts of this clonotype. The gene calls are TRBV28 and TRBJ1-5; D is unresolved. Germline CDR1 is MDHEN and CDR2 is SYDVKM. The CDR3 covers 18 residues. V was trimmed by 5 bases and J by 0 bases, leaving 20 bases between them. CDR3 DNA sequence: TGTGCCAGCAGTCCTTCTCGGGCCCGTTTCTATAGCAATCAGCCCCAGCATTTT. Encoded protein: CASSPSRARFYSNQPQHF. Supplemented by reference TRBV28 and TRBJ1-5, the full variable domain reads DVKVTQSSRYLVKRTGEKVFLECVQDMDHENMFWYRQDPGLGLRLIYFSYDVKMKEKGDIPEGYSVSREKKERFSLILESASTNQTSMYLCASSPSRARFYSNQPQHFGDGTRLSIL.

Ten or more counts support this clonotype. This chain links TRBV11-2 with TRBJ2-4; maybe TRBD1 (6 bases). Per the germline V gene, CDR1 is SGHAT and CDR2 is FQNNGV. This CDR3 has 14 amino acids. Trimming removed 2 bases from V and 6 bases from J, with 11 bases in between. The CDR3 protein is CASSLTNRANIQYF. CDR3 bases: TGTGCCAGCAGCTTAACGAACAGGGCAAACATTCAGTACTTC.

In its sample, this clonotype was seen many times. The chain combines TRBV5-6 with TRBJ2-7; TRBD1 matches at 7 bases. The trim removed 1 base at V and 2 bases at J, leaving 6 bases unmatched. There are 15 residues in the CDR3. Germline CDR1 is SGHDT and CDR2 is YYEEEE. The CDR3 coding sequence is TGTGCCAGCAGCTTGTTGTGGCAGGGGGCCTACGAGCAGTACTTC. Translated, it gives CASSLLWQGAYEQYF.

V and J are TRBV28 and TRBJ2-1, with TRBD2 identical over 7 bases. Looked up from germline, CDR1 is MDHEN and CDR2 is SYDVKM. Trimming removed 7 bases from V and 13 bases from J; junction bases left unmatched: 19. The CDR3 sequence is 15 residues long. The CDR3 coding sequence is TGTGCCAGCACTCATCTTATCGGGACTACCCTCGGACAGTTCTTC. Protein: CASTHLIGTTLGQFF.

To note about this clonotype: A junction end diverges from the germline sequence, so it may reflect a read error. This sequence joins TRBV7-7 and TRBJ2-5; D ambiguous. The CDR3 has 13 residues. Germline lookup yields CDR1 SSHAT and CDR2 FNYEAQ (reference sequence). As DNA, the CDR3 is TGTGCTAGCAGCTCGGGCTGGAAAGAGACCCAGTACTTC. The encoded protein is CASSSGWKETQYF.

This clonotype appeared many times. This sequence joins TRBV6-5 and TRBJ1-1; 7 bases match TRBD1. CDR1 and CDR2 (germline): MNHEY, SVGAGI. V was clipped by 3 bases and J by 0 bases; unmatched bases: 7. The CDR3 runs to 16 residues. CDR3 loop: CASSYDREWLNTEAFF. For the CDR3, the DNA is TGTGCCAGCAGTTATGACAGGGAATGGTTGAACACTGAAGCTTTCTTT.

There are many counts of this clonotype. The genes are TRBV7-6 and TRBJ2-5, with D hard to call. Germline lookup yields CDR1 SGHVS and CDR2 FNYEAQ. The CDR3 runs 15 residues. V lost 3 bases to trimming and J lost 3 bases, with 14 bases between them. CDR3 coding DNA: TGTGCCAGCAGCTTCCTCAGGCCTCCGGAAGAGACCCAGTACTTC. Translation gives CASSFLRPPEETQYF.

This clonotype has only a few counts. The V gene is TRBV9, the J gene TRBJ1-2; maybe TRBD1 (5 bases). This CDR3 comprises 12 residues. V lost 7 bases, J lost 3 bases, and 10 bases lay in between. CDR1 is SGDLS and CDR2 is YYNGEE in the germline V gene. In DNA, the CDR3 is TGTGCCAGCTCAGGGATTTACTATGGCTACACCTTC. It codes for CASSGIYYGYTF.

This clonotype was seen a handful of times. J is TRBJ1-5 and V is TRBV19, with TRBD1 matching 7 bases. The V gene's germline CDR1 is LNHDA and CDR2 SQIVND (reference sequence). V was pared by 9 bases and J by 0 bases, with 17 bases of the junction left unmatched. This CDR3 is built from 18 residues. The DNA of the CDR3 is TGTGCCAGAGGACAGGAGAGTCACGAGCCTTATAGCAATCAGCCCCAGCATTTT. It is translated as CARGQESHEPYSNQPQHF.

This clonotype has only a few counts. V gene TRBV19 combines with J gene TRBJ2-1; D is possibly TRBD1 (6 bases). The V end was cut by 5 bases, the J end by 8 bases, with 16 bases between. Germline CDR1 reads LNHDA; CDR2 reads SQIVND (reference sequence). This CDR3 has 14 amino acids. The CDR3 sequence: CASSATGGWDEQFF. For the CDR3, the DNA is TGTGCCAGTAGTGCGACAGGCGGTTGGGATGAGCAGTTCTTC.

This clonotype was detected many times. This chain uses TRBV7-3 with TRBJ2-6, with D uncertain. Trimming removed 3 bases at V and 2 bases at J, with 17 bases between. Germline CDR1 is SGHTA and CDR2 is FQGTGA. The CDR3 extends over 18 amino acids. CDR3 loop: CASSLDRAGLAGANVLTF. Written as DNA, the CDR3 is TGTGCCAGCAGCTTGGACCGGGCCGGGTTGGCTGGGGCCAACGTCCTGACTTTC.

Ten or more counts support this clonotype. The chain uses TRBV6-5 and TRBJ1-1; a possible D gene is TRBD1 (6 bases). Germline assignment: CDR1 MNHEY and CDR2 SVGAGI. V lost 5 bases, J lost 8 bases, and 15 bases lay in between. The CDR3 extends over 13 amino acids. CDR3 nucleotide sequence: TGTGCCAGCAGTGTCTTCTCCGGGACAGAAGCTTTCTTT. Amino acids: CASSVFSGTEAFF.

This clonotype was detected ten times or more. The rearrangement uses TRBV10-3 and TRBJ2-7; no clear D gene. Trimming took off 4 bases at V and 2 bases at J, with 9 bases between the two ends. Germline V gives CDR1 ENHRY, CDR2 SYGVKD. This CDR3 spans 13 amino acids. The CDR3 here is CAISGQDTYEQYF. The CDR3 nucleotides are TGTGCCATCAGTGGTCAGGATACCTACGAGCAGTACTTC.

The sample holds a few counts of this clonotype. This rearrangement joins TRBV27 to TRBJ2-7; D unresolved. CDR1 MNHEY and CDR2 SMNVEV come from the germline V gene (reference sequence). Trimming shortened V by 2 bases and J by 0 bases, and 8 bases separated the two germline ends. CDR3 length: 14 residues. The CDR3 sequence is CASSLQESSYEQYF. The DNA of the CDR3 is TGTGCCAGCAGTTTACAAGAGAGCTCCTACGAGCAGTACTTC.

This clonotype was found many times. V is TRBV12-3 or TRBV12-4 and J is TRBJ1-6, with D uncertain. The germline V and J ends were trimmed by 8 bases and 7 bases, with 9 bases remaining between them. The CDR3 length is 12 residues. The CDR3 here is CASGRPNSPLHF. CDR3 DNA sequence: TGTGCCAGCGGGCGGCCAAATTCACCCCTCCACTTT.

This clonotype was recorded many times. This chain connects TRBV28 to TRBJ2-4; no firm D call. Trimming took 6 bases from V and 0 from J, leaving 3 bases between them. The length of the CDR3 is 12 residues. CDR1 is MDHEN and CDR2 is SYDVKM in the germline V gene. Here the CDR3 DNA reads TGTGCCAGCAGCTTAGCCAAAAACATTCAGTACTTC. Its translation: CASSLAKNIQYF.

The sample holds many counts of this clonotype. The chain links TRBV10-3 to TRBJ2-5; perhaps TRBD2 as D (6 bases). The germline gives CDR1 ENHRY, CDR2 SYGVKD. V was shortened by 3 bases and J by 0 bases, with 11 bases between the two germline ends. The CDR3 is 15 amino acids. CDR3 nucleotide sequence: TGTGCCATCAGTGATATGGGACTCCACCAAGAGACCCAGTACTTC. Translated, it gives CAISDMGLHQETQYF.

The table lists this clonotype with many counts. The V call is TRBV5-1, the J call TRBJ2-7, with 7 positions matching TRBD2. This CDR3 region has 17 residues. The V and J ends lost 1 base and 3 bases, in that order; junction bases with no gene match: 13. Germline V lookup: CDR1 SGHRS, CDR2 YFSETQ. The CDR3 coding sequence is TGCGCCAGCAGCTTGCGGGGCCCGGGGCGGGAGTTCTACGAGCAGTACTTC. The encoded protein is CASSLRGPGREFYEQYF.

This clonotype was seen repeatedly, ten times or more. As DNA, the CDR3 is TGCAGCGTGGGACTAGCGGGAGGGAAACTATCCTACGAGCAGTACTTC. Encoded protein: CSVGLAGGKLSYEQYF. The gene calls are TRBV29-1 and TRBJ2-7, with 16 positions matching TRBD2. The CDR3 runs to 16 residues. Germline lookup yields CDR1 SQVTM and CDR2 ANQGSEA. The ends lost 6 bases at V and 1 base at J; junction bases unmatched: 6.